This T cell receptor beta chain was documented in a study of PD-1 blockade in classical Hodgkin lymphoma (dated by TCRdb to the early 2020s). For context, the study as a whole: Nivolumab dosing was 3 mg/kg intravenously every 2 weeks, continuing until either disease progression or unacceptable toxicity. The study used TCR beta sequencing and CyTOF to define a peripheral blood immune signature of response to PD-1 blockade in classical Hodgkin lymphoma. What the work shows at the level of the full study, not this receptor alone: Patients starting nivolumab less than 1 year after ASCT had lower diversity and were excluded from later analyses to avoid confounding by immune reconstitution. Trial patients with a complete response had baseline diversity similar to that of newly diagnosed patients, while partial responders and progressors had significantly lower diversity. Baseline TCR diversity was reported to be lower in newly diagnosed patients than in healthy donors and to be lower still in relapsed/refractory patients. The study was restricted to a single clinical trial cohort, and the causes of repertoire differences, possibly disease activity or prior therapy, were left undefined. A significant rise by C4D1 was seen in CD4+ but not CD8+ TCR diversity (p=0.0027 vs p=0.16), with the rise being most apparent in complete responders (p=0.02).

The sample's time point label is to be understood as: cycle 1 day 1 (C1D1), immediately before nivolumab initiation. All trial patients had relapsed after autologous stem cell transplantation, with cohorts A, B and C differing in prior brentuximab vedotin exposure. The trial cohort included roughly 60 patients with relapsed/refractory classical Hodgkin lymphoma, and each patient had a best overall response of complete response, partial response or progressive disease. In the multi-cohort phase II CheckMate 205 trial, trial patients received single-agent nivolumab. Best overall response was determined by an independent review committee according to the 2007 International Working Group response criteria. Trial PBMCs were collected just before the start of nivolumab (C1D1) and during therapy at cycle 2 day 1 and cycle 4 day 1. Peripheral blood was collected in 8 mL Vacutainer Cell Preparation Tubes, from which PBMCs were isolated by centrifugation and then cryopreserved.

A word on this clone: There is no known antigen for this receptor. Nothing much larger sits one base from this clone, and base qualities are not available.

The junction shows trimming of 3 bases on V and 0 bases on J, plus 6 bases between the germline ends. Per the germline V gene (reference sequence), LNHDA is the CDR1 and SQIVND is the CDR2. The CDR3 goes from the cysteine to the phenylalanine over 14 residues. Solely the CDR3 DNA is kept, with 42 bases framed from the first base. The Qiagen DNeasy kit was used to extract genomic DNA from unsorted PBMCs and from the negatively selected CD4+ and CD8+ fractions. Amplification of TCR beta CDR3 regions was done by immunoSEQ multiplex PCR with primers that anneal to V and J segments. Amplification bias was minimized using a synthetic immune receptor repertoire, and residual bias was removed computationally after sequencing. In the original analysis: Repertoire diversity was quantified as the Shannon entropy index using custom Python scripts. Unsorted, CD4+ and CD8+ repertoires were analyzed separately, except for combined analyses in which CD4+ and CD8+ sequences were merged in silico. A clone was considered expanded if an increase in frequency of at least 2-fold after treatment relative to C1D1 was found, and a pseudocount of 0.5 was applied to clones undetected at baseline. Clones with 0 or 1 copy at C1D1 were defined as singleton clones, while clones with 2 or more copies were defined as non-singleton clones. Clones expanded in unsorted samples were labelled as CD4+, CD8+ or unknown by matching protein sequences in sorted samples from the same patient. Wilcoxon tests were applied to paired samples to test diversity changes from C1D1 to C4D1. TCRdb took this table from immuneACCESS and kept in-frame rearrangements with V and J called. Such tables lack part of the clones; where checked against another copy, unresolved V genes explain under half of the gap, and the rest is unexplained. The V and J calls and clone size were taken over from that table, and D and trimming were inferred from the DNA. For this sample the table gives 70,000 or so clones, of which about 92% were detected only once. Approximately 8.1% of the sample rests with the top ten.

The clonotype was recovered from a human donor with classical Hodgkin lymphoma. The rearrangement joined TRBV19 to TRBJ1-5; confidence is insufficient to name the D gene. The source material was peripheral blood mononuclear cells (PBMCs), sampled at baseline. The sequence in DNA is TGTGCCAGTAGTATCTTAGATAGCAATCAGCCCCAGCATTTT. This gives the protein CASSILDSNQPQHF.